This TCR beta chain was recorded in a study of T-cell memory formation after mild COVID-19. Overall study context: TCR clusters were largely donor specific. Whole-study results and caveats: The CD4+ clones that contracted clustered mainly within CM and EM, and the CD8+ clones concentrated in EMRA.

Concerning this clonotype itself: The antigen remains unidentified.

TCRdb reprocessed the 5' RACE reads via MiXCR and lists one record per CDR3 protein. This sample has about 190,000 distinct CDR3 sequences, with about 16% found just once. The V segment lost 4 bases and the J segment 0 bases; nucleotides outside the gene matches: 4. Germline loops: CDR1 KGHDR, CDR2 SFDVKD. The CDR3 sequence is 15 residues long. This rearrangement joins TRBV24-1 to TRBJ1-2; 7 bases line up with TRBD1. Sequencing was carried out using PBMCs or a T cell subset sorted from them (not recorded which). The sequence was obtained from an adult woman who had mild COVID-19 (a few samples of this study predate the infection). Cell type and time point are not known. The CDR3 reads CATSDPGQTNYGYTF. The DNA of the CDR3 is TGTGCCACCAGTGACCCGGGACAGACTAACTATGGCTACACCTTC.